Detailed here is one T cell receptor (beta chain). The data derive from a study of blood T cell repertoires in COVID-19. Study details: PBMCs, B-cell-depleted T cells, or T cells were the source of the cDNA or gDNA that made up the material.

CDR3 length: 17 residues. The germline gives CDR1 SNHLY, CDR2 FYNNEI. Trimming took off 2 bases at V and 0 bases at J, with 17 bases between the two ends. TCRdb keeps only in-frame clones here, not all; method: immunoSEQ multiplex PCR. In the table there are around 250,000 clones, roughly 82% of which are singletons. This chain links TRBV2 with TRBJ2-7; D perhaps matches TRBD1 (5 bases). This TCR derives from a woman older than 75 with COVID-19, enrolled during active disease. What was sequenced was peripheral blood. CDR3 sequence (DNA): TGTGCCAGCAGTGAATGGGAAGGGGCATTAGACTCCTACGAGCAGTACTTC. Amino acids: CASSEWEGALDSYEQYF. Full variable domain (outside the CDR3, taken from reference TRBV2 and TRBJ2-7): EPEVTQTPSHQVTQMGQEVILRCVPISNHLYFYWYRQILGQKVEFLVSFYNNEISEKSEIFDDQFSVERPDGSNFTLKIRSTKLEDSAMYFCASSEWEGALDSYEQYFGPGTRLTVT.